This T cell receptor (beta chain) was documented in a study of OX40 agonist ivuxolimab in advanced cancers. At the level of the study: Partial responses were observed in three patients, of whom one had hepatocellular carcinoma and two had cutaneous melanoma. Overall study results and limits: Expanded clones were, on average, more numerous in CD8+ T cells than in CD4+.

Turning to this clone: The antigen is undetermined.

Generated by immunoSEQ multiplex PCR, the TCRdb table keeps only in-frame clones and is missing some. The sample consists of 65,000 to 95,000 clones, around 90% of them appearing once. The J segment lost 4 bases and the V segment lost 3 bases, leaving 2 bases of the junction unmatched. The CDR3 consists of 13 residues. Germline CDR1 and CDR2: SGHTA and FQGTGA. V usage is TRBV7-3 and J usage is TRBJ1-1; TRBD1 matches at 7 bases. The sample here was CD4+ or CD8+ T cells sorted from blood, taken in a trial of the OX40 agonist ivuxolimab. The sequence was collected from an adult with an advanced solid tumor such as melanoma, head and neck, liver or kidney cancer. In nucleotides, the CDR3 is TGTGCCAGCAGCTTGACAGGGCTCACTGAAGCTTTCTTT. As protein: CASSLTGLTEAFF.